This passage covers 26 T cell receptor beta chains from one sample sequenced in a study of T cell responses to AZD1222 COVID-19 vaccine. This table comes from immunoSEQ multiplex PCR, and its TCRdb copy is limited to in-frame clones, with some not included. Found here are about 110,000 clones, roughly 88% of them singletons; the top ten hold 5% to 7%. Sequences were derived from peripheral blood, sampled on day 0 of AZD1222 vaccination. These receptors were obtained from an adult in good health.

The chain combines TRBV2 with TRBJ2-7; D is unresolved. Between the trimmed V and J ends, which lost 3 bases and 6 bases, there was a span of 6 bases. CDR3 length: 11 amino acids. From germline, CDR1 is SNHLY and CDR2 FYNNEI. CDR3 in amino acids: CASSDESEQYF. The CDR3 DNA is TGTGCCAGCAGTGATGAGAGCGAGCAGTACTTC.

The CDR3 sequence: CASSYAGLTGELFF. CDR3 nucleotides: TGCGCCAGCAGCTACGCCGGACTCACCGGGGAGCTGTTTTTT. The rearrangement joins TRBV4-1 to TRBJ2-2; D is possibly TRBD2 (5 bases). The CDR3 spans 14 residues. CDR1 is MGHRA and CDR2 is YSYEKL in the germline V gene. Trimming pared 5 bases from V and 4 bases from J, leaving 11 bases between.

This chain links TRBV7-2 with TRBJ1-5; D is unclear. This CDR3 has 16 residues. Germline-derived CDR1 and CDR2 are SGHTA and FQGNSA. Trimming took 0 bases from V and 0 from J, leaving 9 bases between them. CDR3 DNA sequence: TGTGCCAGCAGCTTAGCGACATTGAATAGCAATCAGCCCCAGCATTTT. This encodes CASSLATLNSNQPQHF.

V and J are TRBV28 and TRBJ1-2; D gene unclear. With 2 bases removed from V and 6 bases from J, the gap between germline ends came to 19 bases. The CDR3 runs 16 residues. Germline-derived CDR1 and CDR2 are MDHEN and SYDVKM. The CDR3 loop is CASSLIQDLRTNGYTF. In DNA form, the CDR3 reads TGTGCCAGCAGTTTAATCCAAGACTTACGAACGAATGGCTACACCTTC.

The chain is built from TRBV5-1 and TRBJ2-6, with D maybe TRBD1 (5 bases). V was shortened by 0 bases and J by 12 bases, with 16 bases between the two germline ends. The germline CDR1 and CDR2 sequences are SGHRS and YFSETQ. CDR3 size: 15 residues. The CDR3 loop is CASSLAETDYRVLTF. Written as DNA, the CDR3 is TGCGCCAGCAGCTTGGCGGAGACAGATTATCGCGTCCTGACTTTC.

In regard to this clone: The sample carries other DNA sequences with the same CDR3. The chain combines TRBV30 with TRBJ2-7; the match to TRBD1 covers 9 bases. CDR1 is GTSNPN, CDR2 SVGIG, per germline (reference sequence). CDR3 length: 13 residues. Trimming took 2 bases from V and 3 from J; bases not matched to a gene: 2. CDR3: CAWSPGQGYEQYF. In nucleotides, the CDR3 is TGTGCCTGGAGTCCGGGACAGGGCTACGAGCAGTACTTC.

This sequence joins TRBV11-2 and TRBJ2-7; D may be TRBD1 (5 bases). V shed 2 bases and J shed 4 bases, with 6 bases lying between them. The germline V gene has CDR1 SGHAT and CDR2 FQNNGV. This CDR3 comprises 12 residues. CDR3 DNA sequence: TGTGCCAGCAGCTTACCAGGGTACGAGCAGTACTTC. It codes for CASSLPGYEQYF.

The CDR3 region is CASSRWSKKRFF. CDR3 bases: TGTGCCAGCAGCCGATGGAGTAAGAAGCGGTTCTTC. The rearrangement uses TRBV11-2 and TRBJ2-1; the D is unclear. CDR1 is SGHAT, CDR2 FQNNGV, per germline. The CDR3 covers 12 residues. Trimming shortened V by 5 bases and J by 15 bases, and 17 bases separated the two germline ends.

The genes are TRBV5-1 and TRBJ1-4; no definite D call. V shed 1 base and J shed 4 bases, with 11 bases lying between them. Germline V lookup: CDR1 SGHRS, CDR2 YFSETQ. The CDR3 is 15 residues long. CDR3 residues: CASSLMAPLNEKLFF. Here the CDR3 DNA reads TGCGCCAGCAGCTTGATGGCACCGCTTAATGAAAAACTGTTTTTT. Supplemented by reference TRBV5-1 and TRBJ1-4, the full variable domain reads KAGVTQTPRYLIKTRGQQVTLSCSPISGHRSVSWYQQTPGQGLQFLFEYFSETQRNKGNFPGRFSGRQFSNSRSEMNVSTLELGDSALYLCASSLMAPLNEKLFFGSGTQLSVL.

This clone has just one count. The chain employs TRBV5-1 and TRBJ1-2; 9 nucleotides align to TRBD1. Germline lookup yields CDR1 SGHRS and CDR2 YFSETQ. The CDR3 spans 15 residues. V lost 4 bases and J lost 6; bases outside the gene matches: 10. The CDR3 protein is CASSPGQGPLHGYTF. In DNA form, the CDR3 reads TGCGCCAGCAGCCCCGGACAGGGGCCTCTGCATGGCTACACCTTC.

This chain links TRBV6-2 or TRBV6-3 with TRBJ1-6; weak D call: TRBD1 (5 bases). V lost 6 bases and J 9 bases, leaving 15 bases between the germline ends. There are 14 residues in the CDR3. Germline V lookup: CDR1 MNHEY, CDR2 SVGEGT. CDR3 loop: CASSPPGWSSPLHF. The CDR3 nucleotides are TGTGCCAGCAGCCCCCCAGGGTGGAGTTCACCCCTCCACTTT.

In DNA, the CDR3 is TGTGCCAGCAGCTTAGCGCGACCCGCTGAGGGTTACGAGCAGTACTTC. Protein product: CASSLARPAEGYEQYF. The V and J genes are TRBV7-8 and TRBJ2-7; possible D gene TRBD2, 5 bases. Germline CDR1 reads SGHVS; CDR2 reads FQNEAQ. V lost 0 bases and J 4 bases, leaving 16 bases between the germline ends. The CDR3 consists of 16 residues.

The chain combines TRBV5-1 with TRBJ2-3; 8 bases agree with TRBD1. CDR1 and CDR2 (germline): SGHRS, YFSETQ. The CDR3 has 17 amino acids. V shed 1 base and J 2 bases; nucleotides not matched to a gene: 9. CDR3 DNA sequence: TGCGCCAGCAGCTTGATGCCAGGACAGGGCAACACAGATACGCAGTATTTT. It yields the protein CASSLMPGQGNTDTQYF.

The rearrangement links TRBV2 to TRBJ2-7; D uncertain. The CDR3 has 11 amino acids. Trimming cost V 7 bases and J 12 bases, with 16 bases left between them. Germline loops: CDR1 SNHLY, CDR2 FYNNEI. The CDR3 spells CASKETPQAYF. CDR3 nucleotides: TGTGCCAGCAAGGAGACTCCCCAGGCGTACTTC.

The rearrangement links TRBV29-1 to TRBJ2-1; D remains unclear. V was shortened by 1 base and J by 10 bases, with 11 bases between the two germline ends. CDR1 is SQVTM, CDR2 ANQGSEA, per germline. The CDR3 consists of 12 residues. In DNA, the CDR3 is TGCAGCGTTGAAGTGTGGGGTTTGGAGCAGTTCTTC. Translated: CSVEVWGLEQFF.

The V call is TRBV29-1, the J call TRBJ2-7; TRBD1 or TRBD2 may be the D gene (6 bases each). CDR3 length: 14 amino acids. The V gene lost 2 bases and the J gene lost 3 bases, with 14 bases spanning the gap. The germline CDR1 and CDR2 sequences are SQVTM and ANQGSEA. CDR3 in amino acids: CSVETTGTVYEQYF. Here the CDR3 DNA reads TGCAGCGTTGAAACCACAGGGACTGTCTACGAGCAGTACTTC.

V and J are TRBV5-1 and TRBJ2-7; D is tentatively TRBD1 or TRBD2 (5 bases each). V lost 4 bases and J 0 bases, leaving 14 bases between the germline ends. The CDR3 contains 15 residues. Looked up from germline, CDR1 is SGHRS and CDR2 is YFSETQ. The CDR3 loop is CASSTGTISSYEQYF. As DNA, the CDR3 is TGCGCCAGCAGCACCGGGACGATAAGCTCCTACGAGCAGTACTTC.

CDR3 region: CASSLLSGVQETQYF. In DNA form, the CDR3 reads TGTGCCAGCAGCTTATTGAGCGGGGTTCAAGAGACCCAGTACTTC. The rearrangement joins TRBV11-3 to TRBJ2-5; 7 nucleotides align to TRBD2. The CDR3 totals 15 residues. After removal of 2 bases from V and 2 bases from J, the junction contained 5 bases not matched to a gene. Germline-derived CDR1 and CDR2 are SGHNT and YENEEA.

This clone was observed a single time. The chain's CDR3 is CASSPDGGLGLGNTIYF. The DNA for the CDR3 is TGCGCCAGCAGCCCAGATGGGGGTCTAGGTCTTGGAAACACCATATATTTT. The V and J genes are TRBV5-1 and TRBJ1-3; D perhaps matches TRBD1 (5 bases). Trimming pared 4 bases from V and 3 bases from J, leaving 20 bases between. The germline V gene encodes CDR1 SGHRS and CDR2 YFSETQ. There are 17 residues in the CDR3.

Written as DNA, the CDR3 is TGTGCCAGCAGTCCATGGCGCGGGGGCGGGGATACGCAGTATTTT. It codes for CASSPWRGGGDTQYF. J is TRBJ2-3 and V is TRBV5-8; possibly TRBD2 for D (7 bases). The V gene's germline CDR1 is SGHTS and CDR2 YDEGEE. V was cut by 5 bases and J by 6 bases, with 19 bases left in between. The CDR3 length is 15 residues. The full variable domain, rest sourced from reference TRBV5-8 and TRBJ2-3, is EAGVTQSPTHLIKTRGQQATLRCSPISGHTSVYWYQQALGLGLQFLLWYDEGEERNRGNFPPRFSGRQFPNYSSELNVNALELEDSALYLCASSPWRGGGDTQYFGPGTRLTVL.

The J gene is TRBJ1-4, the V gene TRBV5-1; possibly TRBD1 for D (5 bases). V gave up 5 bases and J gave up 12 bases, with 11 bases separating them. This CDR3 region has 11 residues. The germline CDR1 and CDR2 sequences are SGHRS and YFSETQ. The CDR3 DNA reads TGCGCCAGCAGTCCCGGGGGGGAACTGTTTTTT. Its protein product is CASSPGGELFF.

CDR3 nucleotide sequence: TGCGCCAGCAGCCAAAACTGGGGGTTACGCCCTAACAATGAGCAGTTCTTC. It is translated as CASSQNWGLRPNNEQFF. The chain has TRBV4-1 and TRBJ2-1; D is possibly TRBD1 or TRBD2 (5 bases each). The CDR3 covers 17 residues. Trimming removed 2 bases at V and 5 bases at J, with 19 bases between. Germline V lookup: CDR1 MGHRA, CDR2 YSYEKL.

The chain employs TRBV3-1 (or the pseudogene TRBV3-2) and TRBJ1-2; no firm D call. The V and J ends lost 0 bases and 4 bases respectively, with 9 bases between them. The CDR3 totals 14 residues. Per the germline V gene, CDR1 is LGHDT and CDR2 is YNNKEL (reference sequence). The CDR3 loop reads CASSQDRTTYGYTF. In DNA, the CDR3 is TGTGCCAGCAGCCAAGACCGCACCACCTATGGCTACACCTTC.

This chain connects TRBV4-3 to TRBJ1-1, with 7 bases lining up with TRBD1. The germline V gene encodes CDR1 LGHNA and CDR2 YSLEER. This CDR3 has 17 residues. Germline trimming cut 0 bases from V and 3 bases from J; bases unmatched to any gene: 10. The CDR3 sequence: CASSQDGVGGGYTEAFF. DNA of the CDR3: TGCGCCAGCAGCCAAGATGGGGTGGGAGGGGGCTACACTGAAGCTTTCTTT.

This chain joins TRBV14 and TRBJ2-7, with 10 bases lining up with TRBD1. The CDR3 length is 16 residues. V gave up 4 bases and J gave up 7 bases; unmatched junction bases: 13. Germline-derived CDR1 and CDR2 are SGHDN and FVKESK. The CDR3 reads CASSPLWRQGASEQYF. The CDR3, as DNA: TGTGCCAGCAGCCCCCTCTGGAGACAGGGGGCTTCTGAGCAGTACTTC.

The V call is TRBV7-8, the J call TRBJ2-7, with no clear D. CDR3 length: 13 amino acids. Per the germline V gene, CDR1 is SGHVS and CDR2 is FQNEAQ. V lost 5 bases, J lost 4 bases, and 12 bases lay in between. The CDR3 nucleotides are TGTGCCAGCAGCCCAATCGGGCCATACGAGCAGTACTTC. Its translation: CASSPIGPYEQYF.